Sequencing of this T cell receptor (beta chain) was carried out in a study of CD8 T cells in ankylosing spondylitis. Deletions cut 5 bases from V and 2 bases from J, with 16 bases between. This CDR3 comprises 15 residues. The germline gives CDR1 SGHVS, CDR2 FQNEAQ. Researchers built TCR beta libraries using quantitative 5'-RACE with molecular barcodes. TCRdb called the 5' RACE reads again in MiXCR, with one record for every CDR3 protein. The sample holds about 340,000 distinct CDR3 sequences; 20% are singletons and the top ten take under 15%. The sequencing input was blood, either unsorted or a sorted T cell fraction (not recorded which). This clonotype was sampled from a male donor with ankylosing spondylitis or in good health (not recorded which). V is TRBV7-8 and J is TRBJ2-7; D possibly matches TRBD1 or TRBD2 (5 bases each). CDR3 in amino acids: CASSPLLGETYEQYF. CDR3 nucleotide sequence: TGTGCCAGCAGCCCCCTTTTGGGGGAAACCTACGAGCAGTACTTC. Based on the CDR3 plus reference TRBV7-8 and TRBJ2-7, the full variable domain is GAGVSQSPRYKVAKRGQDVALRCDPISGHVSLFWYQQALGQGPEFLTYFQNEAQLDKSGLPSDRFFAERPEGSVSTLKIQRTQQEDSAVYLCASSPLLGETYEQYFGPGTRLTVT.